This T cell receptor beta chain comes out of a study of blood T cell repertoires in COVID-19 (dated by TCRdb to about 2020). As for the study more broadly: Samples from collaborators originated in the United States, Italy and Spain and spanned both the acute and convalescent phases of COVID-19. The prospective study material was composed of cDNA or gDNA derived from T cells, B-cell-depleted T cells, or PBMCs. Subjects who had been exposed to COVID-19, were actively infected with it, or had recovered from it provided the deeply sampled blood TCRbeta repertoires that made up the dataset. The repertoires were made available in a free public database intended to serve as a resource for research on the immune response to SARS-CoV-2. Samples were obtained from the ongoing ImmuneRACE study (first 160 participants) and from 1,254 subjects provided by 6 global collaborators. Sample metadata almost always included a de-identified subject ID, COVID-19 status, age in years and sex. Where available, HLA class I and class II types were obtained from metadata supplied by the sample provider rather than from assay-based typing.

TCRbeta CDR3 regions were amplified from genomic DNA using the immunoSEQ Assay, a bias-controlled multiplex PCR. The original methods were these. Within the assay, amplification of reference gene primers was used to estimate how many nucleated cells each sample contained. To quantify the absolute abundance of each unique TCRbeta CDR3 rearrangement, sequence reads were collapsed and filtered. For each sample, productive Simpson clonality was calculated as the square root of Simpson's diversity index across productive rearrangements. TCRdb's version of the immuneACCESS table is confined to in-frame rearrangements and falls short of the full clone set. An unresolved V gene accounts for under half of the shortfall where checked; the remainder is of unknown origin. For V, J and clone size, that table is used; D and trimming come from the DNA. This sample comprises under 300,000 clones, more than 70% of them detected only once. Of the sample, roughly an eighth is held by the ten largest clones.

Here is what the overall study found, with its caveats: How much clinical and demographic metadata was included differed by source and by participant, and the metadata was provided uncurated.

Each collaborating institution followed its own protocols to collect whole blood in K2EDTA tubes. For TCRbeta analysis, collaborators shipped samples in one of three forms: frozen whole blood, isolated PBMCs, or DNA extracted from either of those sample types. The V end loses 1 base and the J end loses 3 bases, and a stretch of 19 bases separates them. Counted from cysteine to phenylalanine, this CDR3 has 18 amino acids. The read is trimmed to its CDR3 DNA, 54 bases read in frame from base 1. CDR1 SGHDN and CDR2 FVKESK are derived from the germline V gene. On this clone: Its antigen remains undetermined. Base qualities are not at hand, and no much larger clone is one base apart.

The chain employs TRBV14 and TRBJ2-1, and perhaps TRBD2 as D gene, on 7 matching bases. The sample was peripheral blood. The receptor's source is an elderly man with acute or convalescent COVID-19. In nucleotide form, the sequence is TGTGCCAGCAGCCAAGTGGAAGGACGGGGGGCTTACTACAATGAGCAGTTCTTC. Its protein is CASSQVEGRGAYYNEQFF.